This T cell receptor (beta chain) was sequenced during a study of T cell responses to AZD1222 COVID-19 vaccine. Across the whole study: Recipients boosted at about 4 weeks or about 12 weeks are pooled. General study points: Spike-wide vaccine-associated CD4 TCRs dominated at 160-218 and 743-854. Close to half of all spike-specific TCRs reportedly target regions of the variants that are unmutated.

The CDR3 sequence is 15 residues long. Germline V gene data show CDR1 as SEHNR and CDR2 as FQNEAQ (reference sequence). The J segment lost 7 bases and the V segment lost 4 bases, leaving 10 bases of the junction unmatched. The data were produced by immunoSEQ multiplex PCR, yet TCRdb's version contains in-frame clones alone and is incomplete. This table holds under 150,000 clones, 80% to 95% found once. Of note for this clone: Its antigen is not identified.

The specimen comprised peripheral blood, sampled on day 0 of AZD1222 vaccination. The receptor was isolated from an adult in good health. The V and J genes are TRBV7-9 and TRBJ2-1; 7 bases match TRBD2. CDR3 sequence: CASSSSGGRRNEQFF. As DNA, the CDR3 is TGTGCCAGCAGCTCGTCAGGCGGGAGACGTAATGAGCAGTTCTTC.